This T cell receptor beta chain was profiled in a study of T cell clonotyping in hematopoietic cell transplantation. Study details: Pretransplant recipient samples were taken after cytoreduction.

This sample's time point: recipient sample about 28 days before transplant, after cytoreduction. Samples: about 28 days before transplant, then days 30, 100 and 180 after. The CDR3 runs 14 residues. CDR1 and CDR2 from the germline V gene are SQVTM and ANQGSEA. Trimming left V 5 bases short and J 4 bases short, with 14 bases between. Assay used: immunoSEQ multiplex PCR; TCRdb lists only in-frame clones, some missing. In the table there are fewer than 100,000 clones, almost 97% of which are singletons. The sequences come from peripheral blood mononuclear cells, collected before stem cell transplant. The chain uses TRBV29-1 and TRBJ1-4; D remains unclear. The sequence was collected from a woman aged 50 to 60 with acute myeloid leukemia. Some clones in this sample may be carry-over from other donors' samples. DNA of the CDR3: TGCAGCGTTCGAGAACAGAGCAATAATGAAAAACTGTTTTTT. Translated, it gives CSVREQSNNEKLFF.